Reported below is one T cell receptor (beta chain). This sample was included in a study of blood T cell repertoires in COVID-19. In the study's own analysis: The assay estimated nucleated cells by amplifying reference gene primers. Clones were read by immunoSEQ multiplex PCR, and TCRdb kept only the in-frame ones, dropping some. V and J calls plus clone size are reproduced from that table; the DNA served to infer D and trimming. This sample carries some 170,000 clones, more than 80% of them seen once, and the ten largest clones take under 9.5%. CDR3 length: 15 residues. Germline CDR1 MGHDK, CDR2 SYGVNS. Trimming stripped 1 base from V and 3 bases from J, with 12 bases between.

This chain joins TRBV25-1 and TRBJ1-1, with a weak D call TRBD1 (5 bases). Specimen: peripheral blood. The sequence was obtained from a woman aged 55-75 years with acute or convalescent COVID-19. The CDR3 reads CASSEFQGLDTEAFF. DNA for the CDR3: TGTGCCAGCAGTGAATTCCAGGGTCTGGACACTGAAGCTTTCTTT.